Listed below are T cell receptor beta chains from one sample, sequenced in a study of human thymus T cells. Only in-frame clones appear in the TCRdb table, and some are missing; sequencing was by immunoSEQ multiplex PCR. The sample shows some 46,000 clones, around 95% of them seen only once. The sequenced sample was blood. The receptor set was obtained from a girl less than two years old with a congenital heart defect but otherwise immunologically healthy. Each CDR3 is given with its conserved first and last residue. A D gene is named only where the DNA matches it firmly. Clone sizes are given selectively: once, few, many, or a class where the clone is expanded.

D gene,V gene,J gene,clone size,CDR3 length,CDR3 protein,CDR3 DNA
-,TRBV29-1,TRBJ2-1,-,12,CSVDRAPVGQFF,TGCAGCGTTGACCGGGCCCCTGTCGGGCAGTTCTTC
-,TRBV7-6,TRBJ2-7,-,16,CASSLNTPRGSGEQYF,TGTGCCAGCAGCTTAAACACCCCTCGCGGCTCGGGGGAGCAATACTTC
-,TRBV5-6,TRBJ1-2,-,13,CASSLGGDYGYTF,TGTGCCAGCAGCTTGGGGGGAGACTATGGCTACACCTTC
TRBD1,TRBV27,TRBJ2-7,once,12,CASGTGAYEQYF,TGTGCCAGTGGGACAGGGGCCTACGAGCAGTACTTC
-,TRBV21-1,TRBJ1-5,-,16,CASSKDKGQNNQPQHF,TGTGCCAGCAGCAAAGATAAAGGACAGAACAATCAGCCCCAGCATTTT
TRBD1,TRBV2,TRBJ1-2,-,14,CASSGDRGGYGYTF,TGTGCCAGCAGTGGAGACAGGGGGGGCTATGGCTACACCTTC
TRBD2,TRBV30,TRBJ2-3,-,18,CAWSVNPGLALGADTQYF,TGTGCCTGGAGCGTCAACCCGGGACTAGCCCTAGGGGCAGATACGCAGTATTTT
TRBD2,TRBV6-6,TRBJ2-7,once,15,CASSPGTSSYYEQYF,TGTGCCAGCAGTCCCGGGACTAGCAGTTATTACGAGCAGTACTTC
TRBD1,TRBV28,TRBJ2-7,-,13,CASSWGTAYEQYF,TGTGCCAGCAGTTGGGGGACAGCCTACGAGCAGTACTTC
TRBD2,TRBV2,TRBJ2-7,-,15,CASWVGGAQDYEQYF,TGTGCCAGCTGGGTCGGGGGGGCGCAGGACTACGAGCAGTACTTC
-,TRBV15,TRBJ2-1,-,11,CATSTYHEQFF,TGTGCCACCAGCACCTACCATGAGCAGTTCTTC
-,TRBV21-1,TRBJ1-2,-,14,CASSKVGTSYGYTF,TGTGCCAGCAGCAAAGTGGGGACATCCTATGGCTACACCTTC
TRBD1,TRBV19,TRBJ1-5,once,17,CASSMGGGRLGNQPQHF,TGTGCCAGTAGTATGGGAGGGGGCAGGTTGGGCAATCAGCCCCAGCATTTT
TRBD1,TRBV19,TRBJ2-5,once,13,CASSIDRGTTQYF,TGTGCCAGTAGTATAGACAGGGGGACGACCCAGTACTTC